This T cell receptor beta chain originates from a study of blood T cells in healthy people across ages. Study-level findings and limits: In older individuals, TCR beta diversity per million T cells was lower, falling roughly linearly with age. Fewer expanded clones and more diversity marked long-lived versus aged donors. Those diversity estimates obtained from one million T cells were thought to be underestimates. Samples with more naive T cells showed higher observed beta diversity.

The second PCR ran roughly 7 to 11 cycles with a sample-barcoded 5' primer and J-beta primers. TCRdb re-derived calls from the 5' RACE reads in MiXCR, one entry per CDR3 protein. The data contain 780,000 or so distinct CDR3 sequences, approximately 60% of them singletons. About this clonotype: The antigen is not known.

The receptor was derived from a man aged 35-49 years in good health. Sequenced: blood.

The CDR3 loop reads CASSQEPGLSYNEQYF. CDR3 DNA sequence: TGCGCCAGCAGCCAAGAGCCGGGACTCTCCTACAATGAGCAGTACTTC. The chain employs TRBV4-3 and TRBJ2-1; TRBD2 is a possible D gene (6 bases). The J call could be wrong; TRBJ2-7 is a better fit for the DNA end. This CDR3 is 16 amino acids long. Germline CDR1 reads LGHNA; CDR2 reads YSLEER.